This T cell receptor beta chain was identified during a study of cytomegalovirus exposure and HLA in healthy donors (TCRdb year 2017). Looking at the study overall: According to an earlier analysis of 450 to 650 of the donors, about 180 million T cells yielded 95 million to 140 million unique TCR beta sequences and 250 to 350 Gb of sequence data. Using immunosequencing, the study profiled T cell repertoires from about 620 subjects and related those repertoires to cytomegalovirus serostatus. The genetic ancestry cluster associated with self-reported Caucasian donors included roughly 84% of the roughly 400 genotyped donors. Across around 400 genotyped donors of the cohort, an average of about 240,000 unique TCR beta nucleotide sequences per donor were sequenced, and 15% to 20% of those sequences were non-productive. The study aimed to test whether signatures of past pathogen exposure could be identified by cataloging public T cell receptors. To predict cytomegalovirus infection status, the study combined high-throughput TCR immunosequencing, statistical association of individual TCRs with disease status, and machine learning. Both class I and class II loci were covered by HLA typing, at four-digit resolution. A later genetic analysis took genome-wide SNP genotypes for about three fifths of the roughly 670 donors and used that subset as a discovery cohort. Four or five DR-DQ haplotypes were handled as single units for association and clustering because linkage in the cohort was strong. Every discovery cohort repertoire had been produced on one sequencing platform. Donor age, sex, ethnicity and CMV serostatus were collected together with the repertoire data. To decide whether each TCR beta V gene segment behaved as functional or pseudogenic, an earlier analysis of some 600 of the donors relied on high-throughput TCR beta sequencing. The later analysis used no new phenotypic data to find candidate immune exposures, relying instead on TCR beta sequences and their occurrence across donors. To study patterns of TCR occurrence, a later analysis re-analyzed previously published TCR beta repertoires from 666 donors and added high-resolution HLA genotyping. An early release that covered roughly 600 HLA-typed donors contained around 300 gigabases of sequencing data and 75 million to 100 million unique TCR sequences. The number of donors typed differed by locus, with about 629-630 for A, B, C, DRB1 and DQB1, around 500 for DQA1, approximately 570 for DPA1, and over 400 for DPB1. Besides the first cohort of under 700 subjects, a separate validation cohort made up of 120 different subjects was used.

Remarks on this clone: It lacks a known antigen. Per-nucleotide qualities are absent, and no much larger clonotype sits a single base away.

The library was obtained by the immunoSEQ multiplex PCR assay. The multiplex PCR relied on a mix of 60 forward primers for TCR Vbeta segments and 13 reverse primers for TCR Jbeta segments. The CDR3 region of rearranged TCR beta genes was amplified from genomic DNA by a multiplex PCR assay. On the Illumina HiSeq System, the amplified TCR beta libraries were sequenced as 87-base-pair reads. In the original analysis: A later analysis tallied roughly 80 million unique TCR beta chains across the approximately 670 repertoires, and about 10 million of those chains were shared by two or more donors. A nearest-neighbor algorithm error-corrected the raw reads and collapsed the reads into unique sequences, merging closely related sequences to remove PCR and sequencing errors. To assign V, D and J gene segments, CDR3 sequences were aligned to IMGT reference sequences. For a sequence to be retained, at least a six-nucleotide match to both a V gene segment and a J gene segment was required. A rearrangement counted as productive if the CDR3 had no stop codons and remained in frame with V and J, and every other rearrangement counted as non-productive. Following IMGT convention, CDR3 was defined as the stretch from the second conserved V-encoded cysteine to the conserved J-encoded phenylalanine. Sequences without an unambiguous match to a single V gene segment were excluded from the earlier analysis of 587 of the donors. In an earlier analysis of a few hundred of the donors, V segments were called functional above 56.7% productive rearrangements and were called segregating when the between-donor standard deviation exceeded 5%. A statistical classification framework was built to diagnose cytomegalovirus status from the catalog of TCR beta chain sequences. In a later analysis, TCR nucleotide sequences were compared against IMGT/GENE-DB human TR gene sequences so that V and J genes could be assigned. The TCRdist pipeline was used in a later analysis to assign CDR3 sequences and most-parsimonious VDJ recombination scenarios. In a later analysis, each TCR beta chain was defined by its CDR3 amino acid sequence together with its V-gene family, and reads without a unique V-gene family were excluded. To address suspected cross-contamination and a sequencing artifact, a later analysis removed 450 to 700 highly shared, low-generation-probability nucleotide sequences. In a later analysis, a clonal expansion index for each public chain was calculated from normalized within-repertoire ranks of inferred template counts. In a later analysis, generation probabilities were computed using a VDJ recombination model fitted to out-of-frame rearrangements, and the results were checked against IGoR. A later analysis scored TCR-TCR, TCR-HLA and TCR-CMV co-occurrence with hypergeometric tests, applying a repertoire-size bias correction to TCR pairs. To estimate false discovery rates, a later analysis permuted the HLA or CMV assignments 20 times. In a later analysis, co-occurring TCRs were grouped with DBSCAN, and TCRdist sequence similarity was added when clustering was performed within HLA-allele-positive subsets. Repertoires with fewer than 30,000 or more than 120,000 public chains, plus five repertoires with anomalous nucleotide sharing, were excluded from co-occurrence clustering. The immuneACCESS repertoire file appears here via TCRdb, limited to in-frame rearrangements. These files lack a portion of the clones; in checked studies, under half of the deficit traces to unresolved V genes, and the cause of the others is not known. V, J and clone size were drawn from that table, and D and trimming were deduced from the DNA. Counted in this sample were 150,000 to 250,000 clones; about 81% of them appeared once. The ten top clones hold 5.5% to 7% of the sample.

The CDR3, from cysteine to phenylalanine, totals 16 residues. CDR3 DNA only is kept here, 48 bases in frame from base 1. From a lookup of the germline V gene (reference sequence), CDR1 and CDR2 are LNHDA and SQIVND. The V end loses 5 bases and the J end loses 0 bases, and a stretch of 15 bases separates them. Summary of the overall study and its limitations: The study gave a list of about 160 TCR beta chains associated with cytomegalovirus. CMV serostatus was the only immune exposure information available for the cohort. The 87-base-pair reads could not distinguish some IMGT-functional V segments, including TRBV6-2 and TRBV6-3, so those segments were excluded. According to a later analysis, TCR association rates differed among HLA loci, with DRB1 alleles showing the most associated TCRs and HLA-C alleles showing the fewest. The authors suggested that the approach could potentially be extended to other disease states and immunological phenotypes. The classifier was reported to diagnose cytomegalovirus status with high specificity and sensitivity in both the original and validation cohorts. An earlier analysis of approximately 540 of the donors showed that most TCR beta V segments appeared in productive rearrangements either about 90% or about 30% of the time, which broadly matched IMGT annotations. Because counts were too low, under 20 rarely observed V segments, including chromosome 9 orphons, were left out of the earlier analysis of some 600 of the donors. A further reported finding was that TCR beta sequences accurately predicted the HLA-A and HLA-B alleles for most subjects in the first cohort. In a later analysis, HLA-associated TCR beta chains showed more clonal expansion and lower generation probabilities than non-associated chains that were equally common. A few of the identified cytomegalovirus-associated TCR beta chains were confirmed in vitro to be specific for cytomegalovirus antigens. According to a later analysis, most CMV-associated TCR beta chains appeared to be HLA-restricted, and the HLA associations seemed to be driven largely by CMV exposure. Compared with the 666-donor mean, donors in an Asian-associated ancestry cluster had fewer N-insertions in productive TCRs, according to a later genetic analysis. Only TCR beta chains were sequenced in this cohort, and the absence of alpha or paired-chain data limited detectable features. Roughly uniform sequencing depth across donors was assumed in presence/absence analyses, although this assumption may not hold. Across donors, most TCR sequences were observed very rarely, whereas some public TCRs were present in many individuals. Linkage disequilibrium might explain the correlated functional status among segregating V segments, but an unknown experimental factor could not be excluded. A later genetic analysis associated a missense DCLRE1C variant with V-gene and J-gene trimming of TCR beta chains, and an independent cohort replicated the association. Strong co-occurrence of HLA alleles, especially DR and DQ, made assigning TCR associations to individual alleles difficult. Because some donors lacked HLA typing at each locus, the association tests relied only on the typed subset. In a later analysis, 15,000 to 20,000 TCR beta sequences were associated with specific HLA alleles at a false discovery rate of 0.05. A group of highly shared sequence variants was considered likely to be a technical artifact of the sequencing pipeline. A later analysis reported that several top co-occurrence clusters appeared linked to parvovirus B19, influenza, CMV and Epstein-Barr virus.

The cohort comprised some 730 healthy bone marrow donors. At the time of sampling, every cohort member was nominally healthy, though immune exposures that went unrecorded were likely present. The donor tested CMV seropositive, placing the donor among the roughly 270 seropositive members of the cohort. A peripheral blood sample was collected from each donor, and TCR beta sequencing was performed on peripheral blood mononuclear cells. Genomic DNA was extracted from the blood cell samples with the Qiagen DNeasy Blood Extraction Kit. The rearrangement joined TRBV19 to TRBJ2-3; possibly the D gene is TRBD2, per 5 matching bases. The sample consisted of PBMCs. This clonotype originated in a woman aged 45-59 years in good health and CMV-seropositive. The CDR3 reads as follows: CASSPILGSSTDTQYF. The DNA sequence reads TGTGCCAGTAGTCCTATACTAGGTTCTAGCACAGATACGCAGTATTTT.